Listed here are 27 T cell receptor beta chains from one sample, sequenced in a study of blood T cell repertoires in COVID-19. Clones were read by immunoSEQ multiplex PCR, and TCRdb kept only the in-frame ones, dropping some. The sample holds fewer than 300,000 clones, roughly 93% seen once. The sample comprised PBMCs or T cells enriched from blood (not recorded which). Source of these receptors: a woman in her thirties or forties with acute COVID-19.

CDR3 region: CAISESKTGLYGYTF. DNA for the CDR3: TGTGCCATCAGTGAGTCGAAAACAGGGCTCTATGGCTACACCTTC. The chain is built from TRBV10-3 and TRBJ1-2, with D possibly TRBD1 on 6 matching bases. V was clipped by 0 bases and J by 4 bases, with 12 bases between them. CDR3 length equals 15 residues. From germline, CDR1 is ENHRY and CDR2 SYGVKD.

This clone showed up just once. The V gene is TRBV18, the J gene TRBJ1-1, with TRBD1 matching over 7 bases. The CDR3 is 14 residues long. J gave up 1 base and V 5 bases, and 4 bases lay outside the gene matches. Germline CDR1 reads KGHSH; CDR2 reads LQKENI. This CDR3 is CASSVTGKNTEAFF. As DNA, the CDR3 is TGTGCCAGCTCAGTGACAGGGAAGAACACTGAAGCTTTCTTT.

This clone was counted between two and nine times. The CDR3 nucleotides are TGCGCCAGCAGCAACCAGGGACAAAACACTGAAGCTTTCTTT. Encoded protein: CASSNQGQNTEAFF. This chain uses TRBV5-1 with TRBJ1-1; weak D call: TRBD1 (6 bases). V was pared by 4 bases and J by 2 bases, with 12 bases between. This CDR3 is built from 14 residues. The germline V gene has CDR1 SGHRS and CDR2 YFSETQ. Complete variable domain (other parts from reference TRBV5-1 and TRBJ1-1): KAGVTQTPRYLIKTRGQQVTLSCSPISGHRSVSWYQQTPGQGLQFLFEYFSETQRNKGNFPGRFSGRQFSNSRSEMNVSTLELGDSALYLCASSNQGQNTEAFFGQGTRLTVV.

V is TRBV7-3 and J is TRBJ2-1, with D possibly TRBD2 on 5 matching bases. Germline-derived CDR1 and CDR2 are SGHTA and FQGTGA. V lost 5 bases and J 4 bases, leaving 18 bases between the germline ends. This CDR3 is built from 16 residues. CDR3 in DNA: TGTGCCAGCAGCCAAAGATGGGCTAGCTCATACAATGAGCAGTTCTTC. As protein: CASSQRWASSYNEQFF.

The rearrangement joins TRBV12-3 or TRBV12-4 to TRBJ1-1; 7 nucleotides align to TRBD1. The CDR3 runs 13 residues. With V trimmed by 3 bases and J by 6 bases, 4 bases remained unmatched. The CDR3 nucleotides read TGTGCCAGCAGTTTTAGGACAGGTGCTGAAGCTTTCTTT. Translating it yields CASSFRTGAEAFF.

This chain's CDR3 is CASSLGQKETQYF. In DNA, the CDR3 is TGTGCCAGCAGCTTGGGACAGAAAGAGACCCAGTACTTC. The chain uses TRBV7-2 and TRBJ2-5, with 7 bases identical to TRBD1. Trimming removed 3 bases from V and 3 bases from J; junction bases left unmatched: 1. CDR1 and CDR2 (germline): SGHTA, FQGNSA. The CDR3 length is 13 residues.

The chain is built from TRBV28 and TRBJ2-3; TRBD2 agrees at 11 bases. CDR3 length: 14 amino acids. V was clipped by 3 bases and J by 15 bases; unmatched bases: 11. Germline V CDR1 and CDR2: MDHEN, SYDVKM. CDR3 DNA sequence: TGTGCCAGCAGTTTTAGTCTAGCGGGGGGTTTTCTATATTTT. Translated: CASSFSLAGGFLYF.

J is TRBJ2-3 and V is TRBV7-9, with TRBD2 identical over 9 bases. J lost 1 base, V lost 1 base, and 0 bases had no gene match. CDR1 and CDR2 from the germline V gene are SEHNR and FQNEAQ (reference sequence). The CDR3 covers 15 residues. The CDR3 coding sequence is TGTGCCAGCAGCTTAGTAGCGGGAGGCACAGATACGCAGTATTTT. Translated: CASSLVAGGTDTQYF.

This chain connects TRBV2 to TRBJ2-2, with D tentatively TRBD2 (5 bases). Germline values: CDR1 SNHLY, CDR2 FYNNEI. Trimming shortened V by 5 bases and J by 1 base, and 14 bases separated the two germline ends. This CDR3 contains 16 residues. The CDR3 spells CASSSGGRLNTGELFF. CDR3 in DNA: TGTGCCAGCAGTAGTGGAGGCAGGCTGAACACCGGGGAGCTGTTTTTT. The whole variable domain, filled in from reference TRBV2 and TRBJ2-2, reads EPEVTQTPSHQVTQMGQEVILRCVPISNHLYFYWYRQILGQKVEFLVSFYNNEISEKSEIFDDQFSVERPDGSNFTLKIRSTKLEDSAMYFCASSSGGRLNTGELFFGEGSRLTVL.

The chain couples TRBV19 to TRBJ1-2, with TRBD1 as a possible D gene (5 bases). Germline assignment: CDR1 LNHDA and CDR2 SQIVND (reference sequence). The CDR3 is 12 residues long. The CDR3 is CASGLVNYGYTF. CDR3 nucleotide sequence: TGTGCATCAGGGTTGGTGAACTATGGCTACACCTTC.

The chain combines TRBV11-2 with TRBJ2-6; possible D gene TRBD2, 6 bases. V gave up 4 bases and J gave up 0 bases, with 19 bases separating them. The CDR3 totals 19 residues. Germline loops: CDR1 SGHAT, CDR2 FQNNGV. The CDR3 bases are TGTGCCAGCAGCTACGTCCGCGGAGGGGCCTCCTCTGGGGCCAACGTCCTGACTTTC. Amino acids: CASSYVRGGASSGANVLTF.

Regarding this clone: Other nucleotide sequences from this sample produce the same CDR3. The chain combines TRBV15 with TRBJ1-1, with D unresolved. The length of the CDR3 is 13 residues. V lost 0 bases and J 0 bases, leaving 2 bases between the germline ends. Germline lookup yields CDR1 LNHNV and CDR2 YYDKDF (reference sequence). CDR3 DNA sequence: TGTGCCACCAGCAGAGACTTGAACACTGAAGCTTTCTTT. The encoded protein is CATSRDLNTEAFF.

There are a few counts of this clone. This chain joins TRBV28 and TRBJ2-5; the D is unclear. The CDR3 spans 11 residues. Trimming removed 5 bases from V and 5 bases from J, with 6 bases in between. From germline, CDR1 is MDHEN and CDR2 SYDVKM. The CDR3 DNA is TGTGCCAGCAGTAATCTGGAGACCCAGTACTTC. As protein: CASSNLETQYF.

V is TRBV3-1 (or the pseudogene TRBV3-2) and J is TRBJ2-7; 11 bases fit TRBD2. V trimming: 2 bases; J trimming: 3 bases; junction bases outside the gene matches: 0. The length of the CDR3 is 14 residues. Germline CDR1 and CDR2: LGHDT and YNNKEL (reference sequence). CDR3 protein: CASSQLAGGYEQYF. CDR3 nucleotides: TGTGCCAGCAGCCAACTAGCGGGAGGCTACGAGCAGTACTTC.

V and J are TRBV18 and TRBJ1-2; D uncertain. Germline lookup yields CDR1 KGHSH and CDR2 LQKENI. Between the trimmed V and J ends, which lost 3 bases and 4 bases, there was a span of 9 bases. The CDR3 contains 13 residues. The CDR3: CASSPGQSYGYTF. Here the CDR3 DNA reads TGTGCCAGCTCACCTGGGCAGAGCTATGGCTACACCTTC.

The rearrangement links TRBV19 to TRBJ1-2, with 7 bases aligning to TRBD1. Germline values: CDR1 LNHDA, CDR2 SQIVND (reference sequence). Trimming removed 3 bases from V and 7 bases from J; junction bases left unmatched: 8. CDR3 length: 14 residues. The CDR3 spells CASSMGQGVSGYTF. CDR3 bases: TGTGCCAGTAGTATGGGGCAGGGGGTCTCTGGCTACACCTTC.

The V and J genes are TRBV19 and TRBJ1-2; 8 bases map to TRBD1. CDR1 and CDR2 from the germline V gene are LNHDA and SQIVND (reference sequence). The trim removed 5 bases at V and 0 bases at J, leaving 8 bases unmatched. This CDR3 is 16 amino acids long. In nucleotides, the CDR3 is TGTGCCAGTAGTCCACGACAGGGGCCAGCTAACTATGGCTACACCTTC. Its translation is CASSPRQGPANYGYTF.

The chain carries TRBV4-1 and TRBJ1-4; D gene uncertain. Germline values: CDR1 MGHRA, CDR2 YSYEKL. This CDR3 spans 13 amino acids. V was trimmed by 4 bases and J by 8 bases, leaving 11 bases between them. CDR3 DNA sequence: TGCGCCAGCAGCCCGTCTTTATTGGAAAAACTGTTTTTT. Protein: CASSPSLLEKLFF.

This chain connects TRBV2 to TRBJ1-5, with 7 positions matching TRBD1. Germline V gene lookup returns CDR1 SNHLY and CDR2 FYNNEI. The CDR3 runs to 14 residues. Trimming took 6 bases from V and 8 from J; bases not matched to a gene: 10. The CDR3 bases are TGTGCCAGCAGCGGTAGAGGGGGCGAGAAGCCCCAGCATTTT. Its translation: CASSGRGGEKPQHF.

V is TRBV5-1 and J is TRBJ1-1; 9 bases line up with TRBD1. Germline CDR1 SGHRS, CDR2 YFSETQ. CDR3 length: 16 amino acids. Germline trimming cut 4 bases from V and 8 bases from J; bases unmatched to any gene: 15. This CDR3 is CASSTVSGTGRSEAFF. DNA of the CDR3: TGCGCCAGCAGCACGGTTTCCGGGACAGGGCGATCAGAAGCTTTCTTT.

The CDR3 loop reads CASSSPGEVTEAFF. The CDR3 DNA reads TGCGCCAGCAGCTCCCCGGGGGAGGTCACTGAAGCTTTCTTT. The V gene is TRBV5-1, the J gene TRBJ1-1, with D perhaps TRBD1 (5 bases). The CDR3 runs to 14 residues. Germline CDR1 is SGHRS and CDR2 is YFSETQ. Trimming pared 3 bases from V and 4 bases from J, leaving 13 bases between.

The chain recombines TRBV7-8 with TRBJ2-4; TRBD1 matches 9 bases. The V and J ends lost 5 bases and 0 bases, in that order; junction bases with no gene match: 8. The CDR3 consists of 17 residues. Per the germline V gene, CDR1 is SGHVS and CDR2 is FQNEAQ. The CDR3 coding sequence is TGTGCCAGCAGCCGGCAAACAGGGGGCAAAGCCAAAAACATTCAGTACTTC. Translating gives CASSRQTGGKAKNIQYF. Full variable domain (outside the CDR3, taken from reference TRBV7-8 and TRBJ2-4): GAGVSQSPRYKVAKRGQDVALRCDPISGHVSLFWYQQALGQGPEFLTYFQNEAQLDKSGLPSDRFFAERPEGSVSTLKIQRTQQEDSAVYLCASSRQTGGKAKNIQYFGAGTRLSVL.

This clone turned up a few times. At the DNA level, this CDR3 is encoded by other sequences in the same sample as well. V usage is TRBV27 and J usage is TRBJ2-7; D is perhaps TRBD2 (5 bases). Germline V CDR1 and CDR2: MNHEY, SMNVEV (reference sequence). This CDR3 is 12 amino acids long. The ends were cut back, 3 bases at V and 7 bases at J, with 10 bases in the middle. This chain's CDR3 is CASSLVSGEQYF. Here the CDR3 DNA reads TGTGCCAGCAGTTTGGTTTCGGGGGAGCAGTACTTC.

The CDR3 bases are TGTGCCAGCAGCTTAGGCAGGGGCCCCTACAATGAGCAGTTCTTC. Protein: CASSLGRGPYNEQFF. The J gene is TRBJ2-1, the V gene TRBV13; D is perhaps TRBD1 (6 bases). Germline V gene data show CDR1 as PRHDT and CDR2 as FYEKMQ (reference sequence). The CDR3 runs 15 residues. With 0 bases removed from V and 2 bases from J, the gap between germline ends came to 8 bases.

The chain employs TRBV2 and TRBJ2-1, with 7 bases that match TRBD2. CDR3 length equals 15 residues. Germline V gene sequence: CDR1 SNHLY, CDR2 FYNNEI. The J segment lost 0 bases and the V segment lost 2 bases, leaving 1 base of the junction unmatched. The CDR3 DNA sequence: TGTGCCAGCAGTGAACCGGGAGGCTCCTACAATGAGCAGTTCTTC. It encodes CASSEPGGSYNEQFF.

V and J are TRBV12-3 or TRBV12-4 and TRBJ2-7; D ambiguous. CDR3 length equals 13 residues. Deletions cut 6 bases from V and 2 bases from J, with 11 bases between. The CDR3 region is CASRRSLTYEQYF. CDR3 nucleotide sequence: TGTGCCAGCAGGCGGAGCCTGACCTACGAGCAGTACTTC.

This CDR3 reads CASSRPGEPQETQYF. The CDR3 DNA reads as TGTGCCAGCAGCCGCCCAGGGGAGCCCCAAGAGACCCAGTACTTC. The V gene is TRBV5-4, the J gene TRBJ2-5; a weak D match, TRBD1 (6 bases). Germline CDR1 and CDR2: SGHNT and YYREEE (reference sequence). Trimming removed 4 bases at V and 1 base at J, with 14 bases between. This CDR3 is built from 15 residues.